This T cell receptor beta chain was recorded in a study of cytotoxic CD8 clonotypes in ibrutinib-treated CLL. Study overall: The patients comprised approximately 11 relapsed/refractory and approximately 16 treatment-naive cases, some 17 IGHV unmutated. A mean of around 260,000 productive templates and 100,000 or so productive rearrangements was obtained per sample. Among patients, around 25 responded partially and 2 completely; roughly 14 then stayed remitted and 12 progressed after median 68 months.

Clones were read by immunoSEQ multiplex PCR, and TCRdb kept only the in-frame ones, dropping some. Of 200,000 to 250,000 clones in the sample, nearly 80% were seen once. CDR3 size: 15 residues. Trimming took 0 bases from V and 5 from J, leaving 13 bases between them. Germline-derived CDR1 and CDR2 are KGHSH and LQKENI. This clone has only a few counts. The source is a human donor with chronic lymphocytic leukemia. This chain uses TRBV18 with TRBJ2-5; D is possibly TRBD1 (6 bases). Sequenced material: PBMCs, taken after 12 months of ibrutinib treatment. DNA for the CDR3: TGTGCCAGCTCACCACCGGTCAGGGGAACGGAGACCCAGTACTTC. Translated: CASSPPVRGTETQYF.